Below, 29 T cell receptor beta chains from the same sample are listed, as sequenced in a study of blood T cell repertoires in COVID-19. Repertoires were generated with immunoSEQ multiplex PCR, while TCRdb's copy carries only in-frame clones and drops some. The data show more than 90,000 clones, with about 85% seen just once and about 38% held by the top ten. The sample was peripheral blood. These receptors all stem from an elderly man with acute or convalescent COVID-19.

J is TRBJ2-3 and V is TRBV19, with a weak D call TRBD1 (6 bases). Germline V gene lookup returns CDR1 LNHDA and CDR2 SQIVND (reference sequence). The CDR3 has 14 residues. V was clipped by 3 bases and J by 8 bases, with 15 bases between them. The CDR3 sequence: CASSIPGHFPTQYF. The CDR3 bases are TGTGCCAGTAGTATCCCGGGACATTTCCCTACGCAGTATTTT.

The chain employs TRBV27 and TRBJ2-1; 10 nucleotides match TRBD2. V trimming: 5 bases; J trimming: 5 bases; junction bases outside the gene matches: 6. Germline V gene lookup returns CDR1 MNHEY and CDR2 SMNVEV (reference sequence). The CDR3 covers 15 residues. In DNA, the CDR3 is TGTGCCAGCAGTCCATCGGGACTAGCGAACAATGAGCAGTTCTTC. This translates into CASSPSGLANNEQFF.

CDR3 sequence: CASSLETSGIGSYNEQFF. The CDR3 nucleotides read TGTGCCAGCAGCTTGGAGACTAGCGGGATTGGGTCCTACAATGAGCAGTTCTTC. The chain uses TRBV5-6 and TRBJ2-1; 11 bases agree with TRBD2. CDR1 SGHDT and CDR2 YYEEEE come from the germline V gene. After removal of 0 bases from V and 1 base from J, the junction contained 6 bases not matched to a gene. The CDR3 loop spans 18 amino acids.

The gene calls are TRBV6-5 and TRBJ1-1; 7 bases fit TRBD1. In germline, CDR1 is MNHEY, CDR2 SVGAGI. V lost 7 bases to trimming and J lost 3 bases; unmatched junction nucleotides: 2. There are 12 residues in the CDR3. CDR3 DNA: TGTGCCAGCACCCAGGGGGACACTGAAGCTTTCTTT. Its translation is CASTQGDTEAFF.

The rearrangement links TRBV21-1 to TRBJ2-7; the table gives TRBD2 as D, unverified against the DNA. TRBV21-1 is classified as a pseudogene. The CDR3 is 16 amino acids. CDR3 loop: CASRKWRRPHSYEQYF. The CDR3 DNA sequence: TGTGCCAGCAGGAAGTGGAGACGTCCTCACTCCTACGAGCAGTACTTC.

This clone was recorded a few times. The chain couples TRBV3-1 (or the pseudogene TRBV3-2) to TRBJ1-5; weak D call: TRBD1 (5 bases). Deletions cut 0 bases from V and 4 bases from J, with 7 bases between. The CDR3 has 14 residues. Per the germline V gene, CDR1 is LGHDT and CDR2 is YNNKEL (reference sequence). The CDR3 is CASSQDPGNQPQHF. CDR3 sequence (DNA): TGTGCCAGCAGCCAAGATCCAGGGAATCAGCCCCAGCATTTT.

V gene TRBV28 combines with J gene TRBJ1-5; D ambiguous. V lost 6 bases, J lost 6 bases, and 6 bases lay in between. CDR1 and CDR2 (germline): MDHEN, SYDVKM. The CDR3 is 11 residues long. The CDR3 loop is CASRRVQPQHF. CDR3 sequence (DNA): TGTGCCAGCAGGAGGGTTCAGCCCCAGCATTTT.

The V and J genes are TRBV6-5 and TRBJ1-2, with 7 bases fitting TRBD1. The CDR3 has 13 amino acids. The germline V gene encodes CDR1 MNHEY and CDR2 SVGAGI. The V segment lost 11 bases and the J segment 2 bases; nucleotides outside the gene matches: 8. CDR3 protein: CAGSRDSNYGYTF. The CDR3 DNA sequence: TGTGCCGGGTCCAGGGACAGCAACTATGGCTACACCTTC.

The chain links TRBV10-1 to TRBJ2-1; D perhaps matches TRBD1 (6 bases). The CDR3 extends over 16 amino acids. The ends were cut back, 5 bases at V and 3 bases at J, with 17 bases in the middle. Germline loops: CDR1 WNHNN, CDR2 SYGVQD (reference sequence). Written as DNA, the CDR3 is TGCGCCAGCAGTAACAGGGCTAAGCACGTCTACAATGAGCAGTTCTTC. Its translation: CASSNRAKHVYNEQFF.

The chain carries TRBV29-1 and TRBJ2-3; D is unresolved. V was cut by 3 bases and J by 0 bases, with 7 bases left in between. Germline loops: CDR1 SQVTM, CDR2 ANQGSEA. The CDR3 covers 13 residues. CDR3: CSVDHTSTDTQYF. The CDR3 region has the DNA TGCAGCGTTGATCATACTAGCACAGATACGCAGTATTTT.

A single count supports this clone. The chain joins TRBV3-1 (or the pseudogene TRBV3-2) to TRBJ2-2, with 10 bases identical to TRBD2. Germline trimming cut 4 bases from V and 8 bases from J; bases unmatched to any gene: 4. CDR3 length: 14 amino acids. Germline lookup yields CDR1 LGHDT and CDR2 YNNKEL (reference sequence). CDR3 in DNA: TGTGCCAGCAGCCTCGCGGGACTAGCGGGGGAGCTGTTTTTT. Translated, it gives CASSLAGLAGELFF.

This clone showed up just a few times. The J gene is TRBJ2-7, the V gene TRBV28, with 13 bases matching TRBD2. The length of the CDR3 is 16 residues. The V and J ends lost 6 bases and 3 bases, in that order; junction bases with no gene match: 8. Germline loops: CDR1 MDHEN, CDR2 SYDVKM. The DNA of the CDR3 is TGTGCCAGCAGAGCAGGGACTAGCGGGACCCTCTACGAGCAGTACTTC. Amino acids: CASRAGTSGTLYEQYF. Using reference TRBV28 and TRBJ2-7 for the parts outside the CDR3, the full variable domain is DVKVTQSSRYLVKRTGEKVFLECVQDMDHENMFWYRQDPGLGLRLIYFSYDVKMKEKGDIPEGYSVSREKKERFSLILESASTNQTSMYLCASRAGTSGTLYEQYFGPGTRLTVT.

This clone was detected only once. The CDR3 protein is CASSQGTSYEQYF. The CDR3 nucleotides are TGTGCCAGCAGCCAGGGGACTAGCTACGAGCAGTACTTC. The rearrangement uses TRBV3-1 (or the pseudogene TRBV3-2) and TRBJ2-7; 8 bases are a match to TRBD2. The germline CDR1 and CDR2 sequences are LGHDT and YNNKEL (reference sequence). There are 13 residues in the CDR3. Trimming removed 3 bases from V and 3 bases from J; junction bases left unmatched: 1.

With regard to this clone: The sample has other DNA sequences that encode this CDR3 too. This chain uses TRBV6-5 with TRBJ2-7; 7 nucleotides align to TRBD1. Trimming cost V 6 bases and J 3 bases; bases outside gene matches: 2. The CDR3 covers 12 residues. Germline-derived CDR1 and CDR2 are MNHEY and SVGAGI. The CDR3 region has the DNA TGTGCCAGCAGGAGGGACAGCTACGAGCAGTACTTC. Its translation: CASRRDSYEQYF.

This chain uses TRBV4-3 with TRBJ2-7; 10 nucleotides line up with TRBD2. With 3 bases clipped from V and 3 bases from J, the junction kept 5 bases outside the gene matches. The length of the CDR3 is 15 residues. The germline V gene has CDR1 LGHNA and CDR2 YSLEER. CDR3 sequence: CASSQRLAGGYEQYF. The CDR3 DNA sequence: TGCGCCAGCAGCCAGAGGTTAGCGGGAGGCTACGAGCAGTACTTC.

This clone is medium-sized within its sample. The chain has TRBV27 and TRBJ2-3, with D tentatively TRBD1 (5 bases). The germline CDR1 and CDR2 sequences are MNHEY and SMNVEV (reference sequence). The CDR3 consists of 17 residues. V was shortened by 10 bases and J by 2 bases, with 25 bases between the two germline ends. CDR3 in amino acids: CATPKSTGDLNTDTQYF. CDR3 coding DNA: TGTGCCACCCCTAAGTCTACAGGTGACCTGAACACAGATACGCAGTATTTT.

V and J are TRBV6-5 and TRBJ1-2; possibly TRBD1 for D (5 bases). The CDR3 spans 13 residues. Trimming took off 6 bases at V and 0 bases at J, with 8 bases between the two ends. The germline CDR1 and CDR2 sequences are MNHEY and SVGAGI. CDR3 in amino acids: CASRATANYGYTF. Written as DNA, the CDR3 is TGTGCCAGCAGGGCGACAGCTAACTATGGCTACACCTTC.

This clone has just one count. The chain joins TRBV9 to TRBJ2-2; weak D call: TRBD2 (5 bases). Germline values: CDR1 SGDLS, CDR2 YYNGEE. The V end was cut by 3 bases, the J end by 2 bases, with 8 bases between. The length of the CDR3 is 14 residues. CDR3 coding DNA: TGTGCCAGCAGCGGAACTAGTAACACCGGGGAGCTGTTTTTT. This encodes CASSGTSNTGELFF.

CDR3 region: CASSILAGGPETQYF. The DNA of the CDR3 is TGTGCCAGTAGTATTCTAGCGGGAGGGCCGGAGACCCAGTACTTC. J is TRBJ2-5 and V is TRBV19; 12 bases line up with TRBD2. The CDR3 has 15 amino acids. CDR1 is LNHDA, CDR2 SQIVND, per germline (reference sequence). Trimming took 3 bases from V and 5 from J; bases not matched to a gene: 4.

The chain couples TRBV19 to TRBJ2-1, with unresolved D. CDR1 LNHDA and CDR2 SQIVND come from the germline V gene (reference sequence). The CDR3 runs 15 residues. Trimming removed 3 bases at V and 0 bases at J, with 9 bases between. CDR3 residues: CASSISSRSYNEQFF. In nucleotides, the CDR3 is TGTGCCAGTAGTATCTCCTCTCGCTCCTACAATGAGCAGTTCTTC.

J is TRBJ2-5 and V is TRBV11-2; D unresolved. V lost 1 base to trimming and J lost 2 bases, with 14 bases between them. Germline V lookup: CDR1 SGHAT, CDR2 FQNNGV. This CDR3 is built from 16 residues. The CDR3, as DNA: TGTGCCAGCAGCTTAGCTGCCAGGATGAGTCAAGAGACCCAGTACTTC. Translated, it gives CASSLAARMSQETQYF.

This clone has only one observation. The CDR3 loop is CASSIGLPRYEQYF. The CDR3 region has the DNA TGTGCCAGTAGTATAGGGCTCCCTCGCTACGAGCAGTACTTC. V usage is TRBV19 and J usage is TRBJ2-7; the D is unclear. Germline values: CDR1 LNHDA, CDR2 SQIVND (reference sequence). The CDR3 has 14 amino acids. Trimming removed 1 base from V and 3 bases from J, with 10 bases in between.

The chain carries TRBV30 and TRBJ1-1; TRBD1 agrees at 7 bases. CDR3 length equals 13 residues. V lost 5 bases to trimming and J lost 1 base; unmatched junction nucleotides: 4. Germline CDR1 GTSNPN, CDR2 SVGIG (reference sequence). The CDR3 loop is CAWQRGQNTEAFF. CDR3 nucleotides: TGTGCCTGGCAGAGGGGGCAGAACACTGAAGCTTTCTTT.

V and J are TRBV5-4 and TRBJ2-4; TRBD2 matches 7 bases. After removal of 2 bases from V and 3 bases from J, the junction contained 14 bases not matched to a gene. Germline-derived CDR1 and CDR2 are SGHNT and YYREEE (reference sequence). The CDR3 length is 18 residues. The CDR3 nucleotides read TGTGCCAGCAGCTTTGGCGGGAGCGTTACAACTCACAAAAACATTCAGTACTTC. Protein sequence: CASSFGGSVTTHKNIQYF. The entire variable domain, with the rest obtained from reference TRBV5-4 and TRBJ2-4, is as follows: ETGVTQSPTHLIKTRGQQVTLRCSSQSGHNTVSWYQQALGQGPQFIFQYYREEENGRGNFPPRFSGLQFPNYSSELNVNALELDDSALYLCASSFGGSVTTHKNIQYFGAGTRLSVL.

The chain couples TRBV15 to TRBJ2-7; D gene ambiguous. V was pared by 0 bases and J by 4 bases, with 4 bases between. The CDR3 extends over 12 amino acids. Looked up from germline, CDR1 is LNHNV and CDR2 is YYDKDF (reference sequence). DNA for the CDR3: TGTGCCACCAGCAGAGATTATTACGAGCAGTACTTC. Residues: CATSRDYYEQYF.

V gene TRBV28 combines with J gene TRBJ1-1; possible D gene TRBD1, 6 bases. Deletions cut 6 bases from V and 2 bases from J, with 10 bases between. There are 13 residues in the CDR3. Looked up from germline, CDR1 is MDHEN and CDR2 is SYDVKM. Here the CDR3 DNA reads TGTGCCAGCAGAACACAGGGAAACACTGAAGCTTTCTTT. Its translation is CASRTQGNTEAFF.

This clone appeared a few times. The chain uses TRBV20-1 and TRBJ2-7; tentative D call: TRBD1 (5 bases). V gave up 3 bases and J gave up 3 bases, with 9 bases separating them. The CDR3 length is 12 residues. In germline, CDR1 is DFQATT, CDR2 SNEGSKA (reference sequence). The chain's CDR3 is CSASQGNYEQYF. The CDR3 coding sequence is TGCAGTGCTAGTCAGGGTAACTACGAGCAGTACTTC.

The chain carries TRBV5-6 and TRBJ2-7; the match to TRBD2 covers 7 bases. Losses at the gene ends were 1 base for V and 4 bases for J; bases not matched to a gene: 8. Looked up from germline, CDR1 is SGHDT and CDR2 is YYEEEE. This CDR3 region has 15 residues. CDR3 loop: CASSLRTRGPYEQYF. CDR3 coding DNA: TGTGCCAGCAGCTTGAGGACTAGGGGACCTTACGAGCAGTACTTC.

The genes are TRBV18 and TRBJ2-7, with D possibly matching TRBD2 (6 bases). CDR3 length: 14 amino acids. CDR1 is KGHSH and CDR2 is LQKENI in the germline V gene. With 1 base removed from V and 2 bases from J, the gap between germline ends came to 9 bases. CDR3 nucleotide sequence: TGTGCCAGCTCACCACGGGGGGATACCTACGAGCAGTACTTC. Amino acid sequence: CASSPRGDTYEQYF.